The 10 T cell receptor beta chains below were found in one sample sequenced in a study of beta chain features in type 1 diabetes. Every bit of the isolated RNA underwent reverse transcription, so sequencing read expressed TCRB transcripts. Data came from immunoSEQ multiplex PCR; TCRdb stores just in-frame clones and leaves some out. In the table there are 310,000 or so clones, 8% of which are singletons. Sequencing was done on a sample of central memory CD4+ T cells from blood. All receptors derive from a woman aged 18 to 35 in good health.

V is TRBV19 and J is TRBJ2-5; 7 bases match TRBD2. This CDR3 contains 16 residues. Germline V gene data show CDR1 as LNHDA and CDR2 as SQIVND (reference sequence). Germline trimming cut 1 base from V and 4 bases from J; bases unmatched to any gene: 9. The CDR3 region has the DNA TGTGCCAGTAGTATAGGGGCCCGGCGGGAGCTAGAGACCCAGTACTTC. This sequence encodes CASSIGARRELETQYF.

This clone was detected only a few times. The CDR3 DNA is TGTGCCAGCGGGACAGAGGTCTACAATGAGCAGTTCTTC. Its translation is CASGTEVYNEQFF. V gene TRBV2 combines with J gene TRBJ2-1, with TRBD1 matching over 7 bases. This CDR3 has 13 amino acids. V shed 8 bases, J shed 3 bases, and the junction held 4 bases outside the gene matches. Germline-derived CDR1 and CDR2 are SNHLY and FYNNEI.

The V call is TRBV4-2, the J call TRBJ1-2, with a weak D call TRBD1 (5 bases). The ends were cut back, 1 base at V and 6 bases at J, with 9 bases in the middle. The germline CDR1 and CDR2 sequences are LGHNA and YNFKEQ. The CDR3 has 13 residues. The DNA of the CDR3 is TGTGCCAGCAGCCAAGTCACGGGGGATGGCTACACCTTC. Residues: CASSQVTGDGYTF.

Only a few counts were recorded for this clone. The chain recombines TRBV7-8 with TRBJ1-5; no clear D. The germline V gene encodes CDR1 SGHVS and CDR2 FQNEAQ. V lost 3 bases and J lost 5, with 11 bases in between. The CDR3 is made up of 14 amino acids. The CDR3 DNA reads TGTGCCAGCAGCTTCGCACATGGGGATCAGCCCCAGCATTTT. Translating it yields CASSFAHGDQPQHF.

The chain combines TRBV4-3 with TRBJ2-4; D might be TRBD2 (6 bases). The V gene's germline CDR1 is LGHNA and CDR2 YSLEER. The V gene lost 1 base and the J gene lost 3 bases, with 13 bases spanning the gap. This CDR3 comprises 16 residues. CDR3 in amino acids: CASSQVLRLVKNIQYF. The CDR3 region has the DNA TGCGCCAGCAGCCAAGTATTACGACTAGTCAAAAACATTCAGTACTTC.

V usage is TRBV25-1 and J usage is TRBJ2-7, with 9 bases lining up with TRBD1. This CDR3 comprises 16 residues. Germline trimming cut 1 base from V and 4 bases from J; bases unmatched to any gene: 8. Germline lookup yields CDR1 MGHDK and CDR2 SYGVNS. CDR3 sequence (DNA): TGTGCCAGCAGTGAATGGGCGGGACAGGGTGGTTACGAGCAGTACTTC. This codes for CASSEWAGQGGYEQYF.

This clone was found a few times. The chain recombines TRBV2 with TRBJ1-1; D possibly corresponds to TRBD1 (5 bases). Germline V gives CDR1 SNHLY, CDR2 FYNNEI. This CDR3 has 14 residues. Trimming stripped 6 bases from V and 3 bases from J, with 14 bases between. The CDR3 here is CASSGLGHDTEAFF. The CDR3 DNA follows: TGTGCCAGCAGCGGGCTAGGACACGACACTGAAGCTTTCTTT.

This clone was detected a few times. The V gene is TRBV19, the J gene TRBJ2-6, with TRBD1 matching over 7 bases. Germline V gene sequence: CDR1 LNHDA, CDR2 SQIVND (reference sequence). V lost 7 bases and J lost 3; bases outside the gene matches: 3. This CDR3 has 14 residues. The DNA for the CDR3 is TGTGCCAGTAATAGGGGGCTTGGGGCCAACGTCCTGACTTTC. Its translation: CASNRGLGANVLTF.

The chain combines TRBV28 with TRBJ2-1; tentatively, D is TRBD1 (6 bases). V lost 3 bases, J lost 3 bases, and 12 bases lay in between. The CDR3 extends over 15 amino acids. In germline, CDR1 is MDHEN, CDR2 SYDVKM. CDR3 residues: CASSFGRGFYNEQFF. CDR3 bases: TGTGCCAGCAGTTTTGGCAGGGGTTTCTACAATGAGCAGTTCTTC.

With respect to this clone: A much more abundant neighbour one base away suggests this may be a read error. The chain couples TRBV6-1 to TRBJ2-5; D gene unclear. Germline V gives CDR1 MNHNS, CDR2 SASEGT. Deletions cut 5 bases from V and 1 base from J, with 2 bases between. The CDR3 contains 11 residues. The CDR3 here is CASSPQETQYF. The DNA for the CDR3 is TGTGCCAGCAGTCCCCAAGAGACCCAGTACTTC.